Described below is a single T cell receptor beta chain sequence and its context. The target antigen is unknown. The table came from immunoSEQ multiplex PCR; TCRdb's copy has only in-frame clones and leaves some out. The table includes 2,300 or so clones, 70% to 75% detected once. The source of the sample is a study of T cell therapy after organ transplantation. The ends were cut back, 6 bases at V and 5 bases at J, with 16 bases in the middle. This CDR3 spans 14 amino acids. CDR1 is SNHLY, CDR2 FYNNEI, per germline. General study findings and limits: Reconstitution after therapy seemingly combined transferred and product-undetected endogenous clonotypes. Low CD8+ T cell yield possibly reduced coverage, hiding nonresponder expansions. Pretherapy CD8 clonality inversely correlated with its fold change after therapy.

The sample here was CD8+ T cells from blood, taken before autologous CMV-specific T cell therapy. V usage is TRBV2 and J usage is TRBJ2-5; the D gene could be TRBD1 or TRBD2 (7 bases each). The source is a human patient who had received a solid organ transplant and had CMV disease. The CDR3 is CASRASGGGETQYF. The CDR3 DNA sequence: TGTGCCAGCAGAGCCTCAGGGGGGGGCGAGACCCAGTACTTC. Full variable domain (remainder filled in from reference TRBV2 and TRBJ2-5): EPEVTQTPSHQVTQMGQEVILRCVPISNHLYFYWYRQILGQKVEFLVSFYNNEISEKSEIFDDQFSVERPDGSNFTLKIRSTKLEDSAMYFCASRASGGGETQYFGPGTRLLVL.